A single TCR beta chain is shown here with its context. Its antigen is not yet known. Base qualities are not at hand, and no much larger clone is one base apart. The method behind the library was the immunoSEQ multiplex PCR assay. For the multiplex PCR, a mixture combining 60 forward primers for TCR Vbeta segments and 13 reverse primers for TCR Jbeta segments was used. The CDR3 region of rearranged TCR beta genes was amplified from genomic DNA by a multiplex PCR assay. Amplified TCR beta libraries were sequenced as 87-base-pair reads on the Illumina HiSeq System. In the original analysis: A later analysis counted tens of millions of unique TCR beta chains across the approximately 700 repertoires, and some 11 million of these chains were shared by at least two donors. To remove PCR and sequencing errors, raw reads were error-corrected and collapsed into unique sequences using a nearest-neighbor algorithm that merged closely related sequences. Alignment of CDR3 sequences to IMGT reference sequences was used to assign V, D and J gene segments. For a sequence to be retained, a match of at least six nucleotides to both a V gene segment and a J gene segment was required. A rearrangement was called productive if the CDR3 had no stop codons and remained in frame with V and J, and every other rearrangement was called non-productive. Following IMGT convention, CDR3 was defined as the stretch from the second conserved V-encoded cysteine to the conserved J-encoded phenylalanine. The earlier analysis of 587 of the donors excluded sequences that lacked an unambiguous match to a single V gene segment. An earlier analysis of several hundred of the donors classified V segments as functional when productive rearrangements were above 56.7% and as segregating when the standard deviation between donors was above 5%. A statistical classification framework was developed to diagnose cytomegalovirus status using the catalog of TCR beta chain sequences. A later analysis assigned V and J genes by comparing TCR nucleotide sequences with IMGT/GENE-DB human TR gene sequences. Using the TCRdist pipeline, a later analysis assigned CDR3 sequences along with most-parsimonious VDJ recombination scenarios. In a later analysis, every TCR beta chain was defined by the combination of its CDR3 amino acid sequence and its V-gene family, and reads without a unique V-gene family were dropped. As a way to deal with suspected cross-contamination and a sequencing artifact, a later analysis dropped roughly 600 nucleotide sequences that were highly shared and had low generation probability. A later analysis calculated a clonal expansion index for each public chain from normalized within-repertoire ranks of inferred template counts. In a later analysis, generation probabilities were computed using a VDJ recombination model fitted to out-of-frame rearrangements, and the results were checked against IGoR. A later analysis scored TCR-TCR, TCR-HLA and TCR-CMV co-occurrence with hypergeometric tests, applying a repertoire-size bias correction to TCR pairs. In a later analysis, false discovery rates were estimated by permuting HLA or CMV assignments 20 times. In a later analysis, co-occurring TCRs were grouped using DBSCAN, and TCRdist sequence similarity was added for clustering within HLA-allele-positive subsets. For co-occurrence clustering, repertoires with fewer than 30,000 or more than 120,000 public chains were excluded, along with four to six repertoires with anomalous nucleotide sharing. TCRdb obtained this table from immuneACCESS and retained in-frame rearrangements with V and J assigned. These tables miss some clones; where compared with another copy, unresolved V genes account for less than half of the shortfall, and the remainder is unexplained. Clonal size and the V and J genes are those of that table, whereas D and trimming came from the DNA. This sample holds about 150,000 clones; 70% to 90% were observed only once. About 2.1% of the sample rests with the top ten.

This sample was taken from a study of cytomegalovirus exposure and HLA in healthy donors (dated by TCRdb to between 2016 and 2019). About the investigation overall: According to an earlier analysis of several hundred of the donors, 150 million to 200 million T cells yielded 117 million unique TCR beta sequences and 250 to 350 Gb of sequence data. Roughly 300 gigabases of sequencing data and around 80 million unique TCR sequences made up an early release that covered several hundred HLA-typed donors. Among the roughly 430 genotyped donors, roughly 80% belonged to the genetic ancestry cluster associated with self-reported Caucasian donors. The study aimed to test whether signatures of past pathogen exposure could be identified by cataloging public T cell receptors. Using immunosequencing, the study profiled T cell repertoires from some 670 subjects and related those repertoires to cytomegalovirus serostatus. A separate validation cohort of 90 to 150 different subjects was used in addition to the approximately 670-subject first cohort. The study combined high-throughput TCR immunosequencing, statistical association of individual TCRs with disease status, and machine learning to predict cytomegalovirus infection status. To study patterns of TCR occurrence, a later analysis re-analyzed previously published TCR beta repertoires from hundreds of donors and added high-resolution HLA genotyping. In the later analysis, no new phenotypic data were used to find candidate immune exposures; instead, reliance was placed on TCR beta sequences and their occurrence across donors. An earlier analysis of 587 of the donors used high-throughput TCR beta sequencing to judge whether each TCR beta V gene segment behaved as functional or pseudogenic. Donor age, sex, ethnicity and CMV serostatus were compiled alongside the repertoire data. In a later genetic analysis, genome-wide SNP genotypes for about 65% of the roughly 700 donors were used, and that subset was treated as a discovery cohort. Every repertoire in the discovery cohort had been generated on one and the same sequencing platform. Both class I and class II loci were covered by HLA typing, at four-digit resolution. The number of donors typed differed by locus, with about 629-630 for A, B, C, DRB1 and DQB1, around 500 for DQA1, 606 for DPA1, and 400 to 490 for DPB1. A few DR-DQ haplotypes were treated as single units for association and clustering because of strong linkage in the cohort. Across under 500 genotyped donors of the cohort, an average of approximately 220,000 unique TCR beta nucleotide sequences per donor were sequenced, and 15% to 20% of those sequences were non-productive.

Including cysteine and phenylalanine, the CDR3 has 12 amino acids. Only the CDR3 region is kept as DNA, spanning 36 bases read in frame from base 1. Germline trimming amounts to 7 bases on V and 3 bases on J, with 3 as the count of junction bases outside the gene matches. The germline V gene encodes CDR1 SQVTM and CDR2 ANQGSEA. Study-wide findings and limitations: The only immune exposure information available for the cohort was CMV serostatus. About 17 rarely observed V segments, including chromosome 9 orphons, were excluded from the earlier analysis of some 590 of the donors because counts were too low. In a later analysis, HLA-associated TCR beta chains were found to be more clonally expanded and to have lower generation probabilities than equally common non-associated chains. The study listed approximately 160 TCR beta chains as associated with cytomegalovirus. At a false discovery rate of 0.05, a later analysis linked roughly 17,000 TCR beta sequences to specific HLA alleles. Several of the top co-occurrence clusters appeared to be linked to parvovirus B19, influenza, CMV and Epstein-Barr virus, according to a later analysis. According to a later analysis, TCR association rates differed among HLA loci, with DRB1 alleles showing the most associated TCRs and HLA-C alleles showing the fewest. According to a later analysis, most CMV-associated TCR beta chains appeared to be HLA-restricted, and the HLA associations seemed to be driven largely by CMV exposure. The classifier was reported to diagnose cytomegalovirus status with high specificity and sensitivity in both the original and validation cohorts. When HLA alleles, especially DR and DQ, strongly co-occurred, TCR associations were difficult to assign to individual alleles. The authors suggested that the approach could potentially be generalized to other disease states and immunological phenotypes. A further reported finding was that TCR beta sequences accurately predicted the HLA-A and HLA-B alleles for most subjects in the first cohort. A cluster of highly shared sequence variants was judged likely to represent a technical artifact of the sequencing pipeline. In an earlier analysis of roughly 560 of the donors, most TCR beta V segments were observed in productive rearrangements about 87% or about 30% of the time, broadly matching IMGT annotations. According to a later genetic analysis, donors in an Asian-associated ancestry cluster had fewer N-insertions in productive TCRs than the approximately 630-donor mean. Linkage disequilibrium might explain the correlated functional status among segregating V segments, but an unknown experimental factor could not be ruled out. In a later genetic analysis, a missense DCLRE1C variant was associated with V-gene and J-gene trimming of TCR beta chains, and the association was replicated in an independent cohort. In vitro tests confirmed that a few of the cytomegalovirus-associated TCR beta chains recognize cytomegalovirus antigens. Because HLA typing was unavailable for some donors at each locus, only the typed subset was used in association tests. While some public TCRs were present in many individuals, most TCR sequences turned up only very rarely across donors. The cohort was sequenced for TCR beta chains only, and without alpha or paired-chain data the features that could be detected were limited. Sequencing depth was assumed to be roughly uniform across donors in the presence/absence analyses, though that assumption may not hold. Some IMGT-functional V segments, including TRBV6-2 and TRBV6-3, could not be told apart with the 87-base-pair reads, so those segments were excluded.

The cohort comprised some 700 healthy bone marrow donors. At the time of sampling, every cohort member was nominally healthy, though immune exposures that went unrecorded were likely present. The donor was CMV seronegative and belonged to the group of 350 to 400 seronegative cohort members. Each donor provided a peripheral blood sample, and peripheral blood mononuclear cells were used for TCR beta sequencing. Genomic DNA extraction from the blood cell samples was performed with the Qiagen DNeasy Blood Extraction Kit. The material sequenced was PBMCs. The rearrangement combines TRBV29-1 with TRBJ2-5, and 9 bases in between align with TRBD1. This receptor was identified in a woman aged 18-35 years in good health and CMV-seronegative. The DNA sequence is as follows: TGCAGCGCCAGGACAGGGGAAGAGACCCAGTACTTC. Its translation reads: CSARTGEETQYF.